A selection of T cell receptor beta chains follows, all from one sample in a study of blood T cell repertoires in COVID-19. TCRdb keeps only in-frame clones here, not all; method: immunoSEQ multiplex PCR. The sample carries about 77,000 clones, approximately 80% recorded once. Material: peripheral blood. Receptor source: a woman aged 70 to 79 with acute or convalescent COVID-19. Both conserved end residues are part of each CDR3. A D gene is named only where the DNA matches it firmly. Only some rows state a clone size, as once, few, many or a class for expanded clones.

14	TRBV12-5	TRBD1	-	TRBJ2-7	CASGSGQLAYEQYF
17	TRBV6-1	-	-	TRBJ1-1	CASSDDRYGAVDTEAFF
13	TRBV12-3/TRBV12-4	-	-	TRBJ1-1	CASSVQGNTEAFF
17	TRBV13	-	-	TRBJ1-5	CASSVGSGLSSNQPQHF
18	TRBV6-2/TRBV6-3	TRBD1	-	TRBJ1-2	CASSVPVGDRVFNYGYTF
11	TRBV20-1	-	-	TRBJ1-4	CTLGRGEKLFF
13	TRBV27	-	-	TRBJ1-1	CASSSTANTEAFF
15	TRBV27	-	-	TRBJ1-3	CASRKQQSPGNTIYF
14	TRBV5-6	-	-	TRBJ1-5	CASSFSGGNQPQHF
14	TRBV7-8	TRBD2	few	TRBJ2-7	CASSAAGGPYEQYF
15	TRBV7-2	-	-	TRBJ1-3	CASSSYPTGGNTIYF
15	TRBV2	TRBD1	many	TRBJ1-6	CASSEWYRGSSPLHF
13	TRBV13	TRBD1	-	TRBJ2-5	CASSSTGGETQYF
12	TRBV29-1	-	-	TRBJ1-4	CSADAGEEKLFF
15	TRBV3-1/TRBV3-2	TRBD1	-	TRBJ1-5	CASSRGTGENQPQHF
15	TRBV7-6	TRBD1	once	TRBJ1-1	CASSVDREGNAEAFF
16	TRBV5-4	TRBD2	once	TRBJ2-1	CASSLGSGGQYNEQFF
15	TRBV14	TRBD1	-	TRBJ1-2	CASSQARRGLSGYTF
15	TRBV24-1	TRBD1	-	TRBJ1-3	CATSDSGTVGNTIYF
13	TRBV6-2/TRBV6-3	-	-	TRBJ1-1	CASSYGRNTEAFF
16	TRBV6-1	TRBD2	-	TRBJ2-7	CASSEAKSLTGGEQYF
17	TRBV9	TRBD2	-	TRBJ2-3	CASSVAGSGGGTDTQYF
13	TRBV4-2	-	-	TRBJ2-7	CASSPAEAGEQYF
16	TRBV11-3	-	few	TRBJ2-3	CASSLTTGGVTDTQYF
17	TRBV15	-	-	TRBJ2-1	CATSRDRFRGTMDEQFF
15	TRBV19	-	-	TRBJ1-4	CASISSGGGNEKLFF
15	TRBV29-1	-	-	TRBJ2-1	CSLSHIGGPYNEQFF
16	TRBV19	TRBD2	-	TRBJ2-1	CASSLGGAGPYNEQFF
14	TRBV18	-	-	TRBJ2-1	CASSPAGSYNEQFF
15	TRBV4-1	-	-	TRBJ2-7	CASSHSDRTTYEQYF
15	TRBV7-9	-	-	TRBJ2-1	CASSLGAGSYNEQFF
16	TRBV27	-	-	TRBJ2-1	CASSLVGDWSYNEQFF
11	TRBV3-1/TRBV3-2	-	-	TRBJ2-1	CASSRLDEQFF
14	TRBV3-1/TRBV3-2	TRBD1	-	TRBJ2-7	CASSRQGESYEQYF
17	TRBV19	-	-	TRBJ2-1	CASSIRAGWSSYNEQFF
16	TRBV4-2	TRBD1	once	TRBJ1-5	CASSPEGGTGGRPQHF
17	TRBV5-1	-	once	TRBJ2-1	CASSFRTVRSSYNEQFF
15	TRBV9	TRBD2	-	TRBJ2-1	CASSGSGGGNNEQFF
14	TRBV9	-	-	TRBJ2-5	CASSPGLLEGTQYF
13	TRBV27	TRBD1	-	TRBJ2-3	CASRPGGVDTQYF
17	TRBV9	TRBD1	-	TRBJ2-5	CASSVGRRQGAQETQYF
18	TRBV2	TRBD1	-	TRBJ1-1	CASSEIGGQGANHGEAFF
16	TRBV4-1	TRBD2	-	TRBJ2-1	CASSQTGASGYNEQFF
16	TRBV7-8	TRBD1	-	TRBJ2-1	CASSPIGQGAYNEQFF
14	TRBV7-2	-	few	TRBJ1-2	CASSLAGANYGYTF
14	TRBV7-2	-	-	TRBJ1-2	CASSLAGRGGGYTF
15	TRBV9	-	few	TRBJ1-3	CASSVEPRVGNTIYF